The rows below give T cell receptor beta chains drawn from one sample of a study of blood T cell repertoires in COVID-19. Data came from immunoSEQ multiplex PCR; TCRdb stores just in-frame clones and leaves some out. The sample has roughly 280,000 clones; about 91% are singletons. Source material: PBMCs or T cells enriched from blood (not recorded which). All receptors come from a man aged 35-49 years who had been exposed to COVID-19. CDR3s include the opening cysteine and the closing phenylalanine or tryptophan. The D gene is left open where the match is weak. The listing skips clone size in some rows; elsewhere it reads once, few, many or a size class.

j_call clone_size v_call cdr3_length d_call cdr3_aa cdr3_nt
TRBJ2-6 - TRBV19 14 - CASAPSSGANVLTF TGTGCCAGTGCCCCCAGCTCTGGGGCCAACGTCCTGACTTTC
TRBJ2-3 once TRBV28 24 - CATFSEDYSLSFYYFRKSTDTQYF TGTGCCACCTTCTCCGAGGACTATAGCCTTTCTTTTTATTACTTCCGAAAGAGCACAGATACGCAGTATTTT
TRBJ1-2 once TRBV6-1 13 TRBD1 CASSEGGSYGYTF TGTGCCAGCAGCGAAGGGGGCAGCTATGGCTACACCTTC
TRBJ1-4 - TRBV2 13 TRBD1 CATRQGRSEKLFF TGTGCCACCAGACAGGGGCGTAGTGAAAAACTGTTTTTT
TRBJ2-1 - TRBV28 15 TRBD2 CASSASGSTYNEQFF TGTGCCAGCAGTGCTAGCGGGAGCACCTACAATGAGCAGTTCTTC
TRBJ1-1 - TRBV7-9 13 - CASSPTGNTEAFF TGTGCCAGCAGCCCGACGGGGAACACTGAAGCTTTCTTT
TRBJ2-7 once TRBV6-2/TRBV6-3 16 TRBD2 CASSTRLAALHYEQYF TGTGCCAGCAGTACTCGACTAGCGGCCCTTCACTACGAGCAGTACTTC
TRBJ2-7 few TRBV9 18 - CASSAPFEVEVSSYEQYF TGTGCCAGCAGCGCCCCATTTGAGGTAGAAGTAAGCTCCTACGAGCAGTACTTC
TRBJ2-5 once TRBV3-1/TRBV3-2 13 - CASSPTREETQYF TGTGCCAGCAGCCCGACCCGGGAAGAGACCCAGTACTTC
TRBJ2-1 - TRBV5-4 13 - CASSGTGLLEQFF TGTGCCAGCAGCGGGACGGGACTCCTTGAGCAGTTCTTC
TRBJ2-3 - TRBV6-5 14 - CASSWDSHLDTQYF TGTGCCAGCAGTTGGGACTCCCATTTAGATACGCAGTATTTT
TRBJ1-4 - TRBV9 12 - CASGRTNEKLFF TGTGCCAGCGGGAGAACTAATGAAAAACTGTTTTTT
TRBJ1-2 - TRBV25-1 17 - CASSEPLGRGNYYGYTF TGTGCCAGCAGTGAACCCCTCGGACGCGGGAACTACTATGGCTACACCTTC
TRBJ2-2 few TRBV2 13 - CASTVAETGELFF TGTGCCAGCACCGTAGCTGAGACCGGGGAGCTGTTTTTT
TRBJ2-1 once TRBV9 15 TRBD2 CASSGSGDSYNEQFF TGTGCCAGCAGCGGGAGCGGGGACTCCTACAATGAGCAGTTCTTC
TRBJ1-1 - TRBV28 13 TRBD1 CASCSTGGVIAFF TGTGCCAGCTGTTCGACAGGGGGCGTGATAGCTTTCTTT
TRBJ1-1 - TRBV11-2 14 - CASLSLDMDTEAFF TGTGCCAGCCTGTCACTGGACATGGACACTGAAGCTTTCTTT
TRBJ2-7 - TRBV7-9 16 TRBD1 CASSPRSGTVTYEQYF TGTGCCAGCAGCCCACGATCCGGGACAGTTACCTACGAGCAGTACTTC
TRBJ2-7 - TRBV4-3 14 TRBD1 CASSLRTGTYEQYF TGCGCCAGCAGCCTTAGGACAGGGACCTACGAGCAGTACTTC
TRBJ2-7 - TRBV27 15 TRBD2 CASSPGSGTSYEQYF TGTGCCAGCAGTCCCGGTAGCGGGACCTCCTACGAGCAGTACTTC
TRBJ2-5 - TRBV19 14 TRBD2 CASSPGTSSETQYF TGTGCCAGTAGCCCCGGGACTAGCTCGGAGACCCAGTACTTC
TRBJ2-1 few TRBV13 19 TRBD2 CASSSRTSGRGSSYNEQFF TGTGCCAGCAGCTCCCGGACTAGCGGGAGGGGAAGCTCCTACAATGAGCAGTTCTTC
TRBJ2-3 - TRBV9 15 TRBD2 CASSGTSGRPDTQYF TGTGCCAGCAGCGGGACTAGCGGGAGGCCAGATACGCAGTATTTT